A selection of T cell receptor beta chains follows, all from one sample in a study of T-cell memory formation after mild COVID-19. TCRdb fed the 5' RACE reads into MiXCR, producing one record per CDR3 protein. The data hold under 550,000 distinct CDR3 sequences, with roughly 18% observed a single time. The specimen sequenced was PBMCs or a T cell subset sorted from them (not recorded which). The receptors were gathered from a man aged 18 to 35 who had mild COVID-19 (a few samples of this study predate the infection). Cell type and time point are not known. The CDR3 runs from the conserved cysteine through the conserved F or W. A D gene is named only where the DNA matches it firmly. The size entry is marked missing in some rows and otherwise reads once, few, many or a size class.

D gene,clone size,V gene,J gene,CDR3 DNA,CDR3 protein
-,-,TRBV6-5,TRBJ1-1,TGTGCCAGCAGTTACGGGGACATGGCGACTAATGAAGCTTTCTTT,CASSYGDMATNEAFF
-,few,TRBV12-5,TRBJ1-3,TGTGCTAGTGCTTTGGGAAAGGGGACCGATAGAAACACCATATATTTT,CASALGKGTDRNTIYF
-,-,TRBV27,TRBJ1-1,TGTGCCAGCAGTTTATTGCGGGGGGCCAAAGCTTTCTTT,CASSLLRGAKAFF
-,many,TRBV20-1,TRBJ1-1,TGCAGTGCTAGTCCCGGCTACATGAACACTGAAGCTTTCTTT,CSASPGYMNTEAFF
TRBD1,once,TRBV5-6,TRBJ1-2,TGTGCCAGCAGCTTGGTATCCGATGGACAGGGGCTCTATGGCTACACCTTC,CASSLVSDGQGLYGYTF
TRBD1,many,TRBV18,TRBJ2-7,TGTGCCAGCTCACCAGGGACAGGGGGCGACGAGCAGTACTTC,CASSPGTGGDEQYF
TRBD1,few,TRBV12-3/TRBV12-4,TRBJ1-2,TGTGCCAGCAGTTTGACAGGGGGCGAATATGGCTACACCTTC,CASSLTGGEYGYTF
-,few,TRBV21-1,TRBJ1-1,TGTGCCAGCAGCATAAGGGGAAGGGGCACTGAAGCTTTCTTT,CASSIRGRGTEAFF
-,once,TRBV29-1,TRBJ1-1,TGCAGCGACAGTTGGGGGCTTAGCACTGAAGCTTTCTTT,CSDSWGLSTEAFF
-,few,TRBV7-9,TRBJ1-1,TGTGCCAGCAGCTTAGCGGGAGGGGGACTATCTGAAGCTTTCTTT,CASSLAGGGLSEAFF
-,few,TRBV15,TRBJ2-1,TGTGCCACCAGCAGAGCTCCAGGTTCCTACAATGAGCAGTTCTTC,CATSRAPGSYNEQFF
-,-,TRBV6-2/TRBV6-3,TRBJ2-7,TGTGCCAGCAGTTACTGGGGTTCCTACGAGCAGTACTTC,CASSYWGSYEQYF
TRBD2,-,TRBV28,TRBJ2-5,TGTGCCAGCGGGGGGGTCAGGGAGACCCAGTACTTC,CASGGVRETQYF
TRBD2,once,TRBV4-2,TRBJ2-3,TGTGCCAGCAGCCATCTTCTAGCGGGGGTGACCACAGATACGCAGTATTTT,CASSHLLAGVTTDTQYF
-,few,TRBV5-1,TRBJ2-5,TGCGCCAGCAGCTTGAATTCAGTTCAAGAGACCCAGTACTTC,CASSLNSVQETQYF
TRBD2,few,TRBV28,TRBJ2-1,TGTGCCAGCAGTCCGGGACTAGCGGACTCCTACAATGAGCAGTTCTTC,CASSPGLADSYNEQFF
-,few,TRBV12-3/TRBV12-4,TRBJ2-1,TGTGCCAGCAGAAGACTAGCCTACAATGAGCAGTTCTTC,CASRRLAYNEQFF
-,few,TRBV4-2,TRBJ2-5,TGTGCCAGCAGCCAAGCGACGGTCCAAGAGACCCAGTACTTC,CASSQATVQETQYF
-,-,TRBV20-1,TRBJ1-3,TGCAGTGCTAGAGAGGGGGGAGGAAACACCATATATTTT,CSAREGGGNTIYF
-,few,TRBV19,TRBJ1-2,TGTGCCAGTACCAGACACGAGGCGGACTATGGCTACACCTTC,CASTRHEADYGYTF
-,few,TRBV6-2/TRBV6-3,TRBJ2-7,TGTGCCAGCAGTTACTCGACTGCCGAGCAGTACTTC,CASSYSTAEQYF
TRBD1,-,TRBV5-4,TRBJ1-6,TGTGCCAGCAGCGTAGGACAGGGGGGGTTTTCACCCCTCCACTTT,CASSVGQGGFSPLHF
TRBD2,-,TRBV7-3,TRBJ2-3,TGTGCCAGCAGCGTAACTAGCGGGGGGGCCGGAGATACGCAGTATTTT,CASSVTSGGAGDTQYF
TRBD1,-,TRBV24-1,TRBJ2-2,TGTGCCACCAGTGATTTCAACAGGGGGCGGACCGGGGAGCTGTTTTTT,CATSDFNRGRTGELFF
TRBD2,few,TRBV6-5,TRBJ2-5,TGTGCCAGCAGTTCTAGCGGGGGGAACCAAGAGACCCAGTACTTC,CASSSSGGNQETQYF
-,-,TRBV28,TRBJ1-1,TGTGCCAGCATGCCCCGGGGCAACGAAGCTTTCTTT,CASMPRGNEAFF
-,-,TRBV5-1,TRBJ2-3,TGCGCCAGCAGCTTGAGTTGGGGGAGCACAGATACGCAGTATTTT,CASSLSWGSTDTQYF
-,few,TRBV4-1,TRBJ2-1,TGCGCCAGCAGCCAAGAATTCCGGGTATCGTACAATGAGCAGTTCTTC,CASSQEFRVSYNEQFF
-,many,TRBV30,TRBJ1-2,TGTGCCTGGAGTGTACAAGCCTCCTATGGCTACACCTTC,CAWSVQASYGYTF
-,-,TRBV20-1,TRBJ1-6,TGCAGTGCTCTTCCGAGCTCCTATAATTCACCCCTCCACTTT,CSALPSSYNSPLHF
TRBD2,few,TRBV7-2,TRBJ2-2,TGTGCCAGCAGCGCGACTAGCGGCCTCAACGGCGGGGAGCTGTTTTTT,CASSATSGLNGGELFF
-,few,TRBV5-1,TRBJ2-3,TGCGCCAGCAGCGCCCGGGAACGCACAGATACGCAGTATTTT,CASSARERTDTQYF
TRBD2,-,TRBV9,TRBJ2-3,TGTGCCAGCAGCCAAGAAGGGAGCGGGGGGGCTACAGATACGCAGTATTTT,CASSQEGSGGATDTQYF
-,few,TRBV7-3,TRBJ2-7,TGTGCCAGCAGCTTAACACCAGCTGGAGAGCAGTACTTC,CASSLTPAGEQYF
TRBD1,-,TRBV4-3,TRBJ2-3,TGCGCCAGCAGCCAAGACCGGATAGGGACAGGAACAGATACGCAGTATTTT,CASSQDRIGTGTDTQYF